What follows describes a single TCR beta chain. The CDR3 is made up of 15 amino acids. The germline gives CDR1 SGHVS, CDR2 FQNEAQ. The ends lost 7 bases at V and 5 bases at J; junction bases unmatched: 9. Only in-frame clones appear in the TCRdb table, and some are missing; sequencing was by immunoSEQ multiplex PCR. The sample consists of roughly 100,000 clones, 86% of them appearing once. The data originate from a study of T cell responses to AZD1222 COVID-19 vaccine. This clonotype was obtained from an adult in good health. The source material was peripheral blood, sampled on day 0 of AZD1222 vaccination. V gene TRBV7-8 combines with J gene TRBJ1-5; 9 bases fit TRBD1. CDR3 in amino acids: CASNLRGQGYQPQHF. The DNA of the CDR3 is TGTGCCAGCAACCTCCGGGGACAGGGCTATCAGCCCCAGCATTTT. Full variable domain (missing parts from reference TRBV7-8 and TRBJ1-5): GAGVSQSPRYKVAKRGQDVALRCDPISGHVSLFWYQQALGQGPEFLTYFQNEAQLDKSGLPSDRFFAERPEGSVSTLKIQRTQQEDSAVYLCASNLRGQGYQPQHFGDGTRLSIL.